This is a list of T cell receptor beta chains from one sample in a study of T cells in Graves' hyperthyroidism and ophthalmopathy. TCRdb fed the multiplex PCR reads into MiXCR, producing one record per CDR3 protein. The repertoire holds roughly 100,000 distinct CDR3 sequences, with 47% as singletons. The sequenced sample consisted of blood. The receptors derive from a man aged 35-49 years with Graves' hyperthyroidism. The CDR3 runs from the conserved cysteine through the conserved F or W. D genes are given only for firm matches. Part of the rows lack a size; the others show once, few, many or a class for expanded clones.

TRBJ2-2 | - | TRBV6-5 | TRBD2 | 15 | TGTGCCAGCAGTACACTAGCGGGGGACACCGGGGAGCTGTTTTTT | CASSTLAGDTGELFF
TRBJ2-1 | - | TRBV20-1 | - | 13 | TGCAGTGCTAGAGACCCTAGAGGCAATGAGCAGTTCTTC | CSARDPRGNEQFF
TRBJ2-5 | many | TRBV7-6 | - | 12 | TGTGCCAGCAGCTTAGATACGAAGACCCAGTACTTC | CASSLDTKTQYF
TRBJ1-2 | - | TRBV29-1 | TRBD1 | 14 | TGCAGCGCCCTCGATGCGGCAGGGGGCTATGGCTACACCTTC | CSALDAAGGYGYTF
TRBJ1-1 | many | TRBV5-4 | - | 13 | TGTGCCAGCAGCAGATCCGTGGCCACTGAAGCTTTCTTT | CASSRSVATEAFF
TRBJ2-1 | many | TRBV9 | - | 15 | TGTGCCAGCAGCGTAGAGTCGGGGGCCTCCGGGGAGCAGTTCTTC | CASSVESGASGEQFF
TRBJ2-7 | many | TRBV12-3/TRBV12-4 | TRBD2 | 14 | TGTGCCAGCAGTTTGTTGCGGGGGGGCTACGAGCAGTACTTC | CASSLLRGGYEQYF
TRBJ2-6 | - | TRBV2 | - | 18 | TGTGCCAGCAGTGATCTGGGAGGTGCCGACTCTGGGGCCAACGTCCTGACTTTC | CASSDLGGADSGANVLTF
TRBJ2-3 | many | TRBV20-1 | TRBD1 | 14 | TGCAGTGCCGTAAGTCCCGGGACAGGGGATACGCAGTATTTT | CSAVSPGTGDTQYF
TRBJ2-7 | many | TRBV20-1 | - | 12 | TGCAGTGGGGCGGGACATGATGACGAGCAGTACTTC | CSGAGHDDEQYF
TRBJ1-2 | - | TRBV19 | - | 14 | TGTGCCAGTAGTACACGGCAGCCCCTCTATGGCTACACCTTC | CASSTRQPLYGYTF
TRBJ1-1 | many | TRBV25-1 | - | 15 | TGTGCCAGCAGTGAATATCGGGCGGGGCTGGCTGAAGCTTTCTTT | CASSEYRAGLAEAFF
TRBJ1-1 | many | TRBV12-3/TRBV12-4 | - | 12 | TGTGCCAGCGGGCAATCGAACACTGAAGCTTTCTTT | CASGQSNTEAFF
TRBJ2-7 | - | TRBV7-4 | - | 14 | TGTGCCCCCGCCTTGGACAGTCTCTGGTACGAGCAGTACTTC | CAPALDSLWYEQYF
TRBJ2-7 | - | TRBV2 | TRBD2 | 16 | TGTGCCAGCAGCGTGACTAGCGGGATAAGCTCCTACGAGCAGTACTTC | CASSVTSGISSYEQYF
TRBJ2-3 | - | TRBV7-2 | - | 13 | TGTGCCAGCAGCCCCGTTGGGGGCGGTACGCAGTATTTT | CASSPVGGGTQYF
TRBJ2-7 | - | TRBV7-9 | TRBD1 | 13 | TGTGCCAGCAGCGGAGGACAGGGGATCGGGCAGTACTTC | CASSGGQGIGQYF
TRBJ2-7 | many | TRBV6-1 | - | 11 | TGTGCCAGCAGTGAATACACCGAGCAGTACTTC | CASSEYTEQYF
TRBJ2-1 | many | TRBV2 | - | 15 | TGTGCCAGCAGGATGGGCGTCCACCCCTACAATGAGCAGTTCTTC | CASRMGVHPYNEQFF
TRBJ1-5 | - | TRBV27 | TRBD1 | 14 | TGTGCCAGCAGTTTAGGGACAGGGGGCCAGCCCCAGCATTTT | CASSLGTGGQPQHF
TRBJ1-1 | once | TRBV5-1 | - | 12 | TGCGCCAGCAGCTGGAAGGGGACTGAAGCTTTCTTT | CASSWKGTEAFF
TRBJ2-7 | - | TRBV20-1 | TRBD2 | 13 | TGCAGTGCTAATGGACTAGCGGGAGACGAGCAGTACTTC | CSANGLAGDEQYF
TRBJ2-1 | - | TRBV7-2 | TRBD2 | 14 | TGTGCCAGCAGCCCCGGGGTAGCGGGAGATGAGCAGTTCTTC | CASSPGVAGDEQFF
TRBJ2-3 | many | TRBV5-6 | TRBD1 | 15 | TGTGCCAGCAGCTCGGGACAGGGGATAACCGATACGCAGTATTTT | CASSSGQGITDTQYF
TRBJ2-7 | - | TRBV10-1 | - | 12 | TGCGCCAGCAGCCAAGGTGCTAGGGACCAGTACTTC | CASSQGARDQYF
TRBJ1-1 | many | TRBV28 | - | 13 | TGTGCCAGCATTCAGGGAGGAGACACTGAAGCTTTCTTT | CASIQGGDTEAFF
TRBJ2-3 | many | TRBV20-1 | TRBD2 | 15 | TGCAGTGCTAGAGACACTAGCGGAAACACAGATACGCAGTATTTT | CSARDTSGNTDTQYF